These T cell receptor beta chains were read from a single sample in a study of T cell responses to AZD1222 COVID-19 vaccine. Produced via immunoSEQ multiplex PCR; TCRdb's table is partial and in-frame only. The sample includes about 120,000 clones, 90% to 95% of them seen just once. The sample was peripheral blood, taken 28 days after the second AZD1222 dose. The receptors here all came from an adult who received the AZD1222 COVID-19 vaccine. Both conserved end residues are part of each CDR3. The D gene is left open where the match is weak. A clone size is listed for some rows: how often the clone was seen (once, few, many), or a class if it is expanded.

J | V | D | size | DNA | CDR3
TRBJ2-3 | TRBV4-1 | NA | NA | TGCGCCAGCAGCCAAGATAGACGTAGTCGTGAGTATTTT | CASSQDRRSREYF
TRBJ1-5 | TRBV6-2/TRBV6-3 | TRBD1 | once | TGTGCCAGCAGTTCGGGACAGGGAAAGAATCAGCCCCAGCATTTT | CASSSGQGKNQPQHF
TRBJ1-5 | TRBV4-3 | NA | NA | TGCGCCAGCAGCCAAGATGGGGGTCAGCCCCAGCATTTT | CASSQDGGQPQHF
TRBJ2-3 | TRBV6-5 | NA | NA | TGTGCCAGCAGTACGGGGGTTAGCACAGATACGCAGTATTTT | CASSTGVSTDTQYF
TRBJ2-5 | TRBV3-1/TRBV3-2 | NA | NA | TGTGCCAGCAGCCCCCAACCCGGGTTGGAGACCCAGTACTTC | CASSPQPGLETQYF
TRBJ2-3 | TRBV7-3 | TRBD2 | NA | TGTGCCAGCAGCTTCAGGGAGGGACCGCAGTATTTT | CASSFREGPQYF
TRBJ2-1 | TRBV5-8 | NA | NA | TGTGCCAGCAGCTCCCAGGGTAGGGGGTACAATGAGCAGTTCTTC | CASSSQGRGYNEQFF
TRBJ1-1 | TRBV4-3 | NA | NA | TGCGCCAGCAGCCAAGTCTCCGGGACGGGCGTAACTGAAGCTTTCTTT | CASSQVSGTGVTEAFF
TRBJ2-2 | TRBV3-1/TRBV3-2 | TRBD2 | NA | TGTGCCAGCAGCCAAGACGGGGGGGCCCCCGGGGAGCTGTTTTTT | CASSQDGGAPGELFF
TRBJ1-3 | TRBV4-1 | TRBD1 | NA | TGCGCCAGCAGCCAAGGGGACAGAATCCTCTCTGGAAACACCATATATTTT | CASSQGDRILSGNTIYF
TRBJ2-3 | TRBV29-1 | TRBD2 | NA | TGCAGCGTTGTGCGGGAGACAGATACGCAGTATTTT | CSVVRETDTQYF
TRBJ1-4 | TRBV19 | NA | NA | TGTGCCAGTAGTATACTAAAAGAAAAACTGTTTTTT | CASSILKEKLFF
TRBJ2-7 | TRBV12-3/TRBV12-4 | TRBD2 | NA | TGTGCCAGCAGTGTGGGGAGGGTGAACGAGCAGTACTTC | CASSVGRVNEQYF
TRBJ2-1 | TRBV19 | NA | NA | TGTGCCAGTAGTCTACTAGTATCCAATGAGCAGTTCTTC | CASSLLVSNEQFF
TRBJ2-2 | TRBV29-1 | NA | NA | TGCAGCGTTGGGGGCGGGACGTGGACGAACACCGGGGAGCTGTTTTTT | CSVGGGTWTNTGELFF
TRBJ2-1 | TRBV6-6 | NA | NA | TGTGCCACCTCCCCGGCGGTAAATGAGCAGTTCTTC | CATSPAVNEQFF
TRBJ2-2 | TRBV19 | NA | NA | TGTGCCAGTAGTAAGTTCTGGGCGAACACCGGGGAGCTGTTTTTT | CASSKFWANTGELFF
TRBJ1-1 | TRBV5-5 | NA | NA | TGTGCCAGCAGCTTTAGCACAGGGAACACTGAAGCTTTCTTT | CASSFSTGNTEAFF
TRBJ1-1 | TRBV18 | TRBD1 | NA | TGTGCCAGCTCACGGGACAGGGTTGGCACTGAAGCTTTCTTT | CASSRDRVGTEAFF
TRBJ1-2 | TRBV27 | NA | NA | TGTGCCAGCAGTTTATACGGGGGCGTCGGCTACACCTTC | CASSLYGGVGYTF
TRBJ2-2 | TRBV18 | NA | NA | TGTGCCAGCTCACTCCAGAACACCGGGGAGCTGTTTTTT | CASSLQNTGELFF
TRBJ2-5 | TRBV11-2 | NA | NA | TGTGCCAGCAGCCGCGGGCTCGGGGAGACCCAGTACTTC | CASSRGLGETQYF
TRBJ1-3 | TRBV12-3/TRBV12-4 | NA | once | TGTGCCAGCGGGGAAGTTTTGGACACCATATATTTT | CASGEVLDTIYF
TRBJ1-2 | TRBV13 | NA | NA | TGTGCCAGCAGCCGGGGAGGGAATGGCTACACCTTC | CASSRGGNGYTF
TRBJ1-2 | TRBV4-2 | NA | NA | TGTGCCAGCAGCCAAGATTGGGAGATTAACTATGGCTACACCTTC | CASSQDWEINYGYTF
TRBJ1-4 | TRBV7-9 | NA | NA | TGTGCCAGCAGCCCGGACGGTTCCAATGAAAAACTGTTTTTT | CASSPDGSNEKLFF
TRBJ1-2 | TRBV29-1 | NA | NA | TGCAGCGTCTTATGGGGGGATGGCTACACCTTC | CSVLWGDGYTF